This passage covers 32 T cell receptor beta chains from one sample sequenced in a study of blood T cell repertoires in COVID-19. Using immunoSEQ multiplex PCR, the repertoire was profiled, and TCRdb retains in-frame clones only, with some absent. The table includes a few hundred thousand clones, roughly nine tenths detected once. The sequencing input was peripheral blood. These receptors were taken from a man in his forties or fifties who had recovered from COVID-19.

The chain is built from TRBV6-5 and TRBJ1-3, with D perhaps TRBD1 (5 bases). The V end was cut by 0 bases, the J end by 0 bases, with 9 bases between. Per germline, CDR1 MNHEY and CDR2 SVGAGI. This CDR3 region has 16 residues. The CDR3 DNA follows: TGTGCCAGCAGTTACTCCGCAGGGTCCTCTGGAAACACCATATATTTT. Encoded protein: CASSYSAGSSGNTIYF.

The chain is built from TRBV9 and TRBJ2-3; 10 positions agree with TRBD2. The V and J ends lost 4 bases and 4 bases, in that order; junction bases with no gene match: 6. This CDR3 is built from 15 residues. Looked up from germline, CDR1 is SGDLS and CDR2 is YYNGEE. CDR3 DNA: TGTGCCAGCAGCACCCTAGCGGGAGTAGCAGATACGCAGTATTTT. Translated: CASSTLAGVADTQYF.

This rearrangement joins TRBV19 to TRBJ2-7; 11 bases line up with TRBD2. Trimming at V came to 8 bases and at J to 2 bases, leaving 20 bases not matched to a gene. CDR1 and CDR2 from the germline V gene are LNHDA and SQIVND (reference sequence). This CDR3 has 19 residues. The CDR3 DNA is TGTGCCAGTGCCCCGGCTGCTAGCGGGAGGCGTGGGAGCCCCTACGAGCAGTACTTC. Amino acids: CASAPAASGRRGSPYEQYF.

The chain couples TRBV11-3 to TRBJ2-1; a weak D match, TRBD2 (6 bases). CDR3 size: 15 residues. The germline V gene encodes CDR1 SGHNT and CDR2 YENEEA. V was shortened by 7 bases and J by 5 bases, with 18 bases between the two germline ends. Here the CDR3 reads CASNPGIAANNEQFF. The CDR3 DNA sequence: TGTGCCAGCAACCCAGGGATAGCGGCAAACAATGAGCAGTTCTTC. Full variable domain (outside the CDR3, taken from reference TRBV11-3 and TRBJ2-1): EAGVVQSPRYKIIEKKQPVAFWCNPISGHNTLYWYLQNLGQGPELLIRYENEEAVDDSQLPKDRFSAERLKGVDSTLKIQPAELGDSAVYLCASNPGIAANNEQFFGPGTRLTVL.

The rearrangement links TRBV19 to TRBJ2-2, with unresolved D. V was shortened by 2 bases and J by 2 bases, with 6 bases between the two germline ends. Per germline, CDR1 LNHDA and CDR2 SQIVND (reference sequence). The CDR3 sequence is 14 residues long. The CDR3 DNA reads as TGTGCCAGTAGTATACGAGGAAACACCGGGGAGCTGTTTTTT. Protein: CASSIRGNTGELFF.

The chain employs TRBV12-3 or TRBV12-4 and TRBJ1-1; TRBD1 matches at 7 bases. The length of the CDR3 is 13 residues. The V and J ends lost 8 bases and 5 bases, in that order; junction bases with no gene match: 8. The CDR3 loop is CASRDRAETEAFF. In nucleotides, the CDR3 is TGTGCCAGCCGAGACAGGGCTGAAACTGAAGCTTTCTTT.

CDR3 residues: CSVQKTERGYEQYF. The CDR3, as DNA: TGCAGCGTCCAAAAGACCGAAAGGGGATACGAGCAGTACTTC. The genes are TRBV29-1 and TRBJ2-7, with D possibly matching TRBD1 (5 bases). Germline assignment: CDR1 SQVTM and CDR2 ANQGSEA. Deletions cut 6 bases from V and 4 bases from J, with 19 bases between. The CDR3 contains 14 residues.

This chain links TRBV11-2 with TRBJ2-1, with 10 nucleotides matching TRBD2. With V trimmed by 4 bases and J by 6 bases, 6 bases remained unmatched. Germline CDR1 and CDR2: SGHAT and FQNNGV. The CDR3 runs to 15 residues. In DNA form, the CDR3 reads TGTGCCAGCAGCTCCCTAGCGGGAGCCAGCAATGAGCAGTTCTTC. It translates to CASSSLAGASNEQFF.

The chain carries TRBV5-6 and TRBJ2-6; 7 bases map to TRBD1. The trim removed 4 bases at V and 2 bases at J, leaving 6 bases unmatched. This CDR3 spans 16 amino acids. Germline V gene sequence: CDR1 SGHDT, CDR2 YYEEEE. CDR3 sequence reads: CASSRQGQPGANVLTF. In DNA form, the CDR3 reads TGTGCCAGCAGCAGACAGGGACAACCTGGGGCCAACGTCCTGACTTTC.

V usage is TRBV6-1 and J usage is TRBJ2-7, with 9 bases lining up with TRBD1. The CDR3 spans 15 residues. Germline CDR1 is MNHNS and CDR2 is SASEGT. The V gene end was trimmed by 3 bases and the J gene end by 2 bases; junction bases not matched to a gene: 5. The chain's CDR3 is CASSEMGDRAYEQYF. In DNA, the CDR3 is TGTGCCAGCAGTGAGATGGGGGACAGGGCCTACGAGCAGTACTTC.

The CDR3, as DNA: TGCGCCAGCAGAATCAGGGGGCTAAGCACAGATACGCAGTATTTT. Encoded protein: CASRIRGLSTDTQYF. V gene TRBV23-1 combines with J gene TRBJ2-3; 8 positions match TRBD1. TRBV23-1 qualifies as an ORF whose function is uncertain. The V segment lost 6 bases and the J segment 0 bases; nucleotides outside the gene matches: 5. The CDR3 has 15 amino acids.

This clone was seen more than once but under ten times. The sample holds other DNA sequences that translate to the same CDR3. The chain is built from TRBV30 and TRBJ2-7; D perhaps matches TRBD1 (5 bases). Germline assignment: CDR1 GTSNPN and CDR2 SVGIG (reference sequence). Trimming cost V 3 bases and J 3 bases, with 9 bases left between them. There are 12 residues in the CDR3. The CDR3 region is CAWSEQGYEQYF. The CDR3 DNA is TGTGCCTGGAGCGAGCAGGGCTACGAGCAGTACTTC.

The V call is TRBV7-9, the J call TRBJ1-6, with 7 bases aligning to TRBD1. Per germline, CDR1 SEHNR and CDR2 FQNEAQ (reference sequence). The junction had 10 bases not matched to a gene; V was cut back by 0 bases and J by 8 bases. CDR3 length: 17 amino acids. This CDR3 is CASSLAWTGGRHSPLHF. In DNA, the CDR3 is TGTGCCAGCAGCTTAGCCTGGACAGGAGGCAGGCATTCACCCCTCCACTTT.

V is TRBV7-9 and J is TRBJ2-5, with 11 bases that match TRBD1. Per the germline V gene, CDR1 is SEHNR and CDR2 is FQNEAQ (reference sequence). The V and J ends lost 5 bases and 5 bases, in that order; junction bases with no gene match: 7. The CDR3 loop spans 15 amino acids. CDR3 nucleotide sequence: TGTGCCAGCAGCCGCCGGACAGGGGGCCTTGAGACCCAGTACTTC. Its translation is CASSRRTGGLETQYF.

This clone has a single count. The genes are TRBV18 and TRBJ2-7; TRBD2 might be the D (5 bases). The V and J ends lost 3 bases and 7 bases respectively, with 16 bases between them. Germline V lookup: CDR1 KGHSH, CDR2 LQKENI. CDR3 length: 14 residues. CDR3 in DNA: TGTGCCAGCTCACCTCACGGGGAAGTTGTAGAGCAGTACTTC. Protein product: CASSPHGEVVEQYF.

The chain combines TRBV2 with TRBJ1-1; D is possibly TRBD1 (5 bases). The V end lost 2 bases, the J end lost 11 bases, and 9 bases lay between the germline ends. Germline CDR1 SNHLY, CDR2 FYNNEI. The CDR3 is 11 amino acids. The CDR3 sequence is CASSEYGAAFF. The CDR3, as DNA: TGTGCCAGCAGTGAATATGGGGCGGCTTTCTTT.

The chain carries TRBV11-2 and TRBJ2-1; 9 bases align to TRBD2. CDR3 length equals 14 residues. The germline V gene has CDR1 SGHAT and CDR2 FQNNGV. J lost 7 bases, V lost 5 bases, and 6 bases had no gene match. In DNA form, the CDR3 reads TGTGCCAGCAGCCCGAGGGCGGGGGGGAATGAGCAGTTCTTC. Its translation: CASSPRAGGNEQFF.

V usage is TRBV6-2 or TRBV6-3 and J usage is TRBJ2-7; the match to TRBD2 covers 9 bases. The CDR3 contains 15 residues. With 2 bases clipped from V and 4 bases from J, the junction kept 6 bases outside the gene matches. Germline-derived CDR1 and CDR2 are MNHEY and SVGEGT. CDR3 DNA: TGTGCCAGCAGTTACCGGGGGACTAGCCTGTACGAGCAGTACTTC. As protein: CASSYRGTSLYEQYF.

CDR3 DNA: TGTGCCAGCAGCTTAGTAACGGCTAGCGGGAGAACAGGGGAGCTGTTTTTT. This gives the protein CASSLVTASGRTGELFF. J is TRBJ2-2 and V is TRBV7-8, with 10 positions matching TRBD2. The CDR3 is 17 amino acids. From germline, CDR1 is SGHVS and CDR2 FQNEAQ. J gave up 8 bases and V 1 base, and 10 bases lay outside the gene matches.

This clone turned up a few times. The DNA for the CDR3 is TGTGCCAGCAGACCAGGGGGTCATCAGCCCCAGCATTTT. It translates to CASRPGGHQPQHF. This chain joins TRBV27 and TRBJ1-5, with 7 positions matching TRBD1. The CDR3 sequence is 13 residues long. CDR1 and CDR2 (germline): MNHEY, SMNVEV (reference sequence). V dropped 6 bases and J dropped 5; count of bases not matched to a gene: 4.

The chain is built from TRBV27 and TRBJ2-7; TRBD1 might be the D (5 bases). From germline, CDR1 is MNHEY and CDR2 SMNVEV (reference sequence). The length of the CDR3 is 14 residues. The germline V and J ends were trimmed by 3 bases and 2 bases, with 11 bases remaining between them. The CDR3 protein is CASSFQGRPYEQYF. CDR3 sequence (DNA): TGTGCCAGCAGTTTCCAGGGTAGGCCCTACGAGCAGTACTTC.

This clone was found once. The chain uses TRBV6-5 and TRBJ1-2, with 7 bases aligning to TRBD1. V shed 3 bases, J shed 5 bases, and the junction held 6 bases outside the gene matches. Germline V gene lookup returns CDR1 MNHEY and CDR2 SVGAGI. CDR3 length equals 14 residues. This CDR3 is CASSYAGGFYGYTF. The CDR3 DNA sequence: TGTGCCAGCAGTTATGCAGGGGGGTTTTATGGCTACACCTTC.

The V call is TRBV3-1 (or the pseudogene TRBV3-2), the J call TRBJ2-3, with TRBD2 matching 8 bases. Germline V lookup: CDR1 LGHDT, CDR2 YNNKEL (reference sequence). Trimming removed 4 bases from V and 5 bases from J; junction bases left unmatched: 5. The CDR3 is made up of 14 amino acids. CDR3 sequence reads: CASSLGTSKDTQYF. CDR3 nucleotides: TGTGCCAGCAGCCTCGGGACTAGTAAAGATACGCAGTATTTT.

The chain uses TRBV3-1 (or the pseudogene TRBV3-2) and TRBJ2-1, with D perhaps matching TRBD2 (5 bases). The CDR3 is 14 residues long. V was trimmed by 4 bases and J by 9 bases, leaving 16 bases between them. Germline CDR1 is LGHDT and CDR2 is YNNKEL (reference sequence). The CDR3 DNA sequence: TGTGCCAGCAGCCCCCCGGTAAGGGCGGGTGAGCAGTTCTTC. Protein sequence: CASSPPVRAGEQFF.

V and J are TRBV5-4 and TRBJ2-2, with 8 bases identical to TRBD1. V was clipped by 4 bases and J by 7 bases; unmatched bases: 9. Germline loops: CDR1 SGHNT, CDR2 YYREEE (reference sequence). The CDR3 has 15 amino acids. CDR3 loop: CASSQRTGWGGELFF. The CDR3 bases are TGTGCCAGCAGCCAAAGGACAGGGTGGGGCGGGGAGCTGTTTTTT.

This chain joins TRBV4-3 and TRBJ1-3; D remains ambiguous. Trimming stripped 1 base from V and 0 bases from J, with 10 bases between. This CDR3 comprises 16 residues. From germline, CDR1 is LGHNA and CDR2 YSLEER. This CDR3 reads CASSQAAGLSGNTIYF. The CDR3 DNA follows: TGCGCCAGCAGCCAAGCGGCAGGCCTCTCTGGAAACACCATATATTTT.

Here the CDR3 DNA reads TGTGCCACCAGCAGAGGGACAGGGGGACAAGAGACCCAGTACTTC. Amino acid sequence: CATSRGTGGQETQYF. V gene TRBV15 combines with J gene TRBJ2-5, with TRBD1 matching 10 bases. Germline CDR1 and CDR2: LNHNV and YYDKDF (reference sequence). This CDR3 is 15 amino acids long. With V trimmed by 1 base and J by 2 bases, 1 base remained unmatched.

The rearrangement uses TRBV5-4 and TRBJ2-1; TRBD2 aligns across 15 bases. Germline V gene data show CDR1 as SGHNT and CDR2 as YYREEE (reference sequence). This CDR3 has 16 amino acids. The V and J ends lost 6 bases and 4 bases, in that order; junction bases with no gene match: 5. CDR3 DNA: TGTGCCAGCAACCAGGGACTAGCGGGGGGATACAATGAGCAGTTCTTC. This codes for CASNQGLAGGYNEQFF.

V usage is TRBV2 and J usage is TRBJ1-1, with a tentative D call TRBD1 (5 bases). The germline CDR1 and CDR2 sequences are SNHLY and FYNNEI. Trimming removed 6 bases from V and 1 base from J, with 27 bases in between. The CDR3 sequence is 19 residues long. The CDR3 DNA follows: TGTGCCAGCAGGCTCCCCCGGGGGGGTGATGAACGGTCGAACACTGAAGCTTTCTTT. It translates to CASRLPRGGDERSNTEAFF.

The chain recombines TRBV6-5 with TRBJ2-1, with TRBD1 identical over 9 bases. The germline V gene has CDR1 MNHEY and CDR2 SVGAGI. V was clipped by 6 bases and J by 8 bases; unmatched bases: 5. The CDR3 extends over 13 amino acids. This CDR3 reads CASRDRGYYEQFF. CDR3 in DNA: TGTGCCAGCAGGGACAGGGGATATTATGAGCAGTTCTTC.

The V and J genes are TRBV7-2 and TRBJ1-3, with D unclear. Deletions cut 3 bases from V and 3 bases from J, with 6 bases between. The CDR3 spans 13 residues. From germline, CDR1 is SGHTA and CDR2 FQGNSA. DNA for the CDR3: TGTGCCAGCAGCTTTCAGGTTGGAAACACCATATATTTT. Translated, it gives CASSFQVGNTIYF.

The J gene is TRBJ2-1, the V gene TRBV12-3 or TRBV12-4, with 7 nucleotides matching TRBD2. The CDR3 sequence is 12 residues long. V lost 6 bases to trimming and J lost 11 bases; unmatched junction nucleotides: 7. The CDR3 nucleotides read TGTGCCAGCAGGGGGACTATCCTTCAGCAGTTCTTC. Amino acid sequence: CASRGTILQQFF.